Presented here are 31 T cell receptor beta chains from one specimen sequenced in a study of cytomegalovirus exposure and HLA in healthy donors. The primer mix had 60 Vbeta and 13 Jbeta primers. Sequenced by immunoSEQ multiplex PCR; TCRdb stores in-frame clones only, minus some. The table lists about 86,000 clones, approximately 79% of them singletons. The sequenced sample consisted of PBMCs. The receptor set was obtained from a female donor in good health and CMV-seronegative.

This CDR3 is CASSLSLDEKLFF. For the CDR3, the DNA is TGTGCCAGCAGCTTAAGTTTAGATGAAAAACTGTTTTTT. The J gene is TRBJ1-4, the V gene TRBV13, with D unclear. Germline lookup yields CDR1 PRHDT and CDR2 FYEKMQ (reference sequence). V dropped 2 bases and J dropped 6 bases, with 7 bases sitting between them. The CDR3 has 13 amino acids.

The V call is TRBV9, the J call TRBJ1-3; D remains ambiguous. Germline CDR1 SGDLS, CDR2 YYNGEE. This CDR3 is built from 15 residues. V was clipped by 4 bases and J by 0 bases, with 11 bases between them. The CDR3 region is CASSNIVSSGNTIYF. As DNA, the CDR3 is TGTGCCAGCAGCAATATAGTGAGCTCTGGAAACACCATATATTTT.

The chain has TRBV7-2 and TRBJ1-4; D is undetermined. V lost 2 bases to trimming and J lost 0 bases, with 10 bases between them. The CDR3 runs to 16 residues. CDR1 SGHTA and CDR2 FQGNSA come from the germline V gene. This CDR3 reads CASSLNLVATNEKLFF. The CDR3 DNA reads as TGTGCCAGCAGCTTAAACCTAGTTGCAACTAATGAAAAACTGTTTTTT.

CDR3 residues: CASSPRTRVVSGNIPGVLTIYF. The CDR3 DNA reads as TGTGCCAGCAGTCCCCGGACCAGGGTCGTCTCTGGAAACATACCCGGAGTCCTCACCATATATTTT. The chain has TRBV2 and TRBJ1-3, with D perhaps matching TRBD1 (5 bases). Trimming cost V 5 bases and J 9 bases, with 41 bases left between them. CDR1 is SNHLY and CDR2 is FYNNEI in the germline V gene. This CDR3 has 22 residues.

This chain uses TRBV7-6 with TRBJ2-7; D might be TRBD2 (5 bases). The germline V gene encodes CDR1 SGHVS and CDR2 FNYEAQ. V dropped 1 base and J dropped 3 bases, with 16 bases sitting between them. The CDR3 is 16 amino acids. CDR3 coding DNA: TGTGCCAGCAGCTTAGAGCCGGGCCCCGCGGGCTACGAGCAGTACTTC. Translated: CASSLEPGPAGYEQYF.

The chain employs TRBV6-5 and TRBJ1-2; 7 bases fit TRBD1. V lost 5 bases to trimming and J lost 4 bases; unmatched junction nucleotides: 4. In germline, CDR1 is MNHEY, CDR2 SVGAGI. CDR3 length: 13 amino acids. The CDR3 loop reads CASSPQGFYGYTF. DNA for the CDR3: TGTGCCAGCAGTCCACAGGGGTTCTATGGCTACACCTTC.

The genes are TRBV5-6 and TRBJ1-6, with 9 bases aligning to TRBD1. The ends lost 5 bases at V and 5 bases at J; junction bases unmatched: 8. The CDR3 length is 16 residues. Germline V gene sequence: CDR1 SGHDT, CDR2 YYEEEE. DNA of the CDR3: TGTGCCAGCAGTCTGGACAGGGGATACGATAATTCACCCCTCCACTTT. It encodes CASSLDRGYDNSPLHF.

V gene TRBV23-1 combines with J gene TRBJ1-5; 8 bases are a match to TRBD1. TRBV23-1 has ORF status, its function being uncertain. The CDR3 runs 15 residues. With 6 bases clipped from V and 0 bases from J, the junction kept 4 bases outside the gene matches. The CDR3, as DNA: TGCGCCAGCAGCAGGGGGCCTAATAGCAATCAGCCCCAGCATTTT. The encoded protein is CASSRGPNSNQPQHF.

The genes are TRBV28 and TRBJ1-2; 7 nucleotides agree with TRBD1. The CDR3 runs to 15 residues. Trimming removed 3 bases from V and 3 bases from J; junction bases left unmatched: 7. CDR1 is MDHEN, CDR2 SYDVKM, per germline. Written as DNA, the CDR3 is TGTGCCAGCAGTTTCCCGACAGGGCGGTACTATGGCTACACCTTC. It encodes CASSFPTGRYYGYTF.

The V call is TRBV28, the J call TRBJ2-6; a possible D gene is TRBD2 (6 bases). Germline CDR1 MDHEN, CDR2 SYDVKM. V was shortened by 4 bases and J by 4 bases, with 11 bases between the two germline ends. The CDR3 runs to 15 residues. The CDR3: CASSSPGRGANVLTF. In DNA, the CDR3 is TGTGCCAGCAGTTCCCCCGGGAGAGGGGCCAACGTCCTGACTTTC.

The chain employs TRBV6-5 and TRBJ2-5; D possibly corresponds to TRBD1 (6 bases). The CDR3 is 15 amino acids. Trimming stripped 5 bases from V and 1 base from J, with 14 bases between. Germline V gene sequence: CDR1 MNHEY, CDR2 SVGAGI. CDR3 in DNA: TGTGCCAGCAGTAGAAACCGGGACACCCAAGAGACCCAGTACTTC. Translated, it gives CASSRNRDTQETQYF.

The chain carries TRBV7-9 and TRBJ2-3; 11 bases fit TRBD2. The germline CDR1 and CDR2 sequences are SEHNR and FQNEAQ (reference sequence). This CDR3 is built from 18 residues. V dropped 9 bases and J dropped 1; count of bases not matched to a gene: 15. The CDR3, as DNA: TGTGCCAGGATACTAGCGGGGGCATTAGGAGAAGGCACAGATACGCAGTATTTT. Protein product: CARILAGALGEGTDTQYF.

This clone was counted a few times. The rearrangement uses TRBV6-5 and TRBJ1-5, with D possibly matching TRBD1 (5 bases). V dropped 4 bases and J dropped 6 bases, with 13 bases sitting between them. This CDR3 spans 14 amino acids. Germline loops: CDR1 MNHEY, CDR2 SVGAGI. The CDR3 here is CASSSGREVQPQHF. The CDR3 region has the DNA TGTGCCAGCAGTTCCGGCAGGGAGGTTCAGCCCCAGCATTTT.

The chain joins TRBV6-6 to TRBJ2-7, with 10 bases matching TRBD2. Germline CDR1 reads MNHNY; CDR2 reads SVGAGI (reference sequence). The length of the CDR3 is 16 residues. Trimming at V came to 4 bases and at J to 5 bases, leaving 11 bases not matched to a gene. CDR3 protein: CASSLGGGTSGNEQYF. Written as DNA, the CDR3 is TGTGCCAGCAGTTTGGGGGGAGGTACTAGCGGGAACGAGCAGTACTTC.

CDR3 region: CSVEDPTGQEYF. The DNA for the CDR3 is TGCAGCGTTGAAGATCCGACGGGACAGGAGTACTTC. The chain uses TRBV29-1 and TRBJ2-7; 8 nucleotides line up with TRBD1. This CDR3 is built from 12 residues. The V gene end was trimmed by 0 bases and the J gene end by 11 bases; junction bases not matched to a gene: 6. CDR1 SQVTM and CDR2 ANQGSEA come from the germline V gene.

CDR3 amino acids: CASSPGLAGAYSGGNIQYF. Here the CDR3 DNA reads TGTGCCAGCAGCCCTGGACTAGCGGGGGCCTATAGCGGGGGGAACATTCAGTACTTC. The chain is built from TRBV27 and TRBJ2-4, with TRBD2 matching 13 bases. Germline CDR1 reads MNHEY; CDR2 reads SMNVEV (reference sequence). This CDR3 spans 19 amino acids. Unmatched junction bases numbered 18, after V lost 6 bases and J lost 7 bases.

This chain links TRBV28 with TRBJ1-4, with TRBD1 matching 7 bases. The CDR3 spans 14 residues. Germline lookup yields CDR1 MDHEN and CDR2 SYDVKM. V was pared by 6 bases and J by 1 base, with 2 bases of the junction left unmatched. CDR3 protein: CASSRDRTNEKLFF. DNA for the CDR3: TGTGCCAGCAGCCGGGACAGAACTAATGAAAAACTGTTTTTT.

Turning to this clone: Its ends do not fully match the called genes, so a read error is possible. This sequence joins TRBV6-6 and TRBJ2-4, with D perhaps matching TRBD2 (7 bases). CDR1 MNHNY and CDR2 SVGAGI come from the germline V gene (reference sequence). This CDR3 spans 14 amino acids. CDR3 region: CASSFGGHENIQYF. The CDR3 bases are TGTGCAAGCAGTTTCGGGGGGCATGAAAACATTCAGTACTTC.

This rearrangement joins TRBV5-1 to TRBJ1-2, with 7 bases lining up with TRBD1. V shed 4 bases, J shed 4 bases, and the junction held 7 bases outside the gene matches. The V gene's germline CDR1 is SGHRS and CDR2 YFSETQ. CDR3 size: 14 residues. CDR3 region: CASSPTGASYGYTF. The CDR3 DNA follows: TGCGCCAGCAGCCCCACAGGGGCGTCCTATGGCTACACCTTC.

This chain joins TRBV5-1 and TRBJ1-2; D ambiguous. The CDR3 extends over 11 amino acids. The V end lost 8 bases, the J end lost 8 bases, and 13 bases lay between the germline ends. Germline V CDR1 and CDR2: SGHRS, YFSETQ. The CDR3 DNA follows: TGCGCCAGTCGCCTAACGTCGGGCTACACCTTC. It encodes CASRLTSGYTF.

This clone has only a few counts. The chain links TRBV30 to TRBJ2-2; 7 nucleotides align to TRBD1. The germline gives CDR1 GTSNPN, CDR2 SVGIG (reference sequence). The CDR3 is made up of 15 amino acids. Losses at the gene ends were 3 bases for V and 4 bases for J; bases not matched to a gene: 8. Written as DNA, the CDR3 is TGTGCCTGGAGGAACAGGGGAAGTTCCACCGGGGAGCTGTTTTTT. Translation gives CAWRNRGSSTGELFF.

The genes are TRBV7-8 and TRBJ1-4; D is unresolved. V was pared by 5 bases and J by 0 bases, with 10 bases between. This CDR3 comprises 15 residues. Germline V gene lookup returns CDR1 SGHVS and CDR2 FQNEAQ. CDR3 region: CASSTHRATNEKLFF. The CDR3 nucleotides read TGTGCCAGCAGCACCCACAGAGCAACTAATGAAAAACTGTTTTTT.

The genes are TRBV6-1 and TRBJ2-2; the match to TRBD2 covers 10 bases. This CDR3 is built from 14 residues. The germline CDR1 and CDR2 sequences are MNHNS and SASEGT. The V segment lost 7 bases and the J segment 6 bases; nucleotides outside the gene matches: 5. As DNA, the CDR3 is TGTGCCAGCATGAAGCGGGAGGGCCCCGGGGAGCTGTTTTTT. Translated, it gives CASMKREGPGELFF.

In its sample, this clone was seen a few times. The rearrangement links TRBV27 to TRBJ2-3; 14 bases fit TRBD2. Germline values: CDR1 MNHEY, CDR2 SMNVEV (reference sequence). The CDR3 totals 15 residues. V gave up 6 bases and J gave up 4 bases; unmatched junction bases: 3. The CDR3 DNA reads TGTGCCAGCAGCACGGGACTAGCGGGAGCAGATACGCAGTATTTT. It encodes CASSTGLAGADTQYF.

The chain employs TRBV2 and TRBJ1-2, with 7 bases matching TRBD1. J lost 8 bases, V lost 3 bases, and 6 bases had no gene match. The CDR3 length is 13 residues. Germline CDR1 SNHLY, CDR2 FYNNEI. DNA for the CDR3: TGTGCCAGCAGTGAGCAAAGGGGACAGGGCTACACCTTC. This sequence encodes CASSEQRGQGYTF.

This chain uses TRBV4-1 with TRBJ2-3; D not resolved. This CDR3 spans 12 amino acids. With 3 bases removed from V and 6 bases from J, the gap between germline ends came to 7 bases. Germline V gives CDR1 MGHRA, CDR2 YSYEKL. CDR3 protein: CASSHPRDTQYF. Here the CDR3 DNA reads TGCGCCAGCAGCCATCCCCGGGATACGCAGTATTTT.

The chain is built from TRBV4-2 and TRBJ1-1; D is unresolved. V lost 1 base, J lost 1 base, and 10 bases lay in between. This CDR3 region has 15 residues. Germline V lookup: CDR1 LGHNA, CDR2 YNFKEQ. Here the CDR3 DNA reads TGTGCCAGCAGCCAAGGTGGGCAGACGAACACTGAAGCTTTCTTT. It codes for CASSQGGQTNTEAFF.

In DNA, the CDR3 is TGTGCCAGCAGCTTGGAGGGGGCTTGGACAGATACGCAGTATTTT. Translating it yields CASSLEGAWTDTQYF. The chain carries TRBV5-4 and TRBJ2-3, with 7 bases identical to TRBD1. The V gene end was trimmed by 0 bases and the J gene end by 3 bases; junction bases not matched to a gene: 4. The CDR3 is 15 residues long. From germline, CDR1 is SGHNT and CDR2 YYREEE (reference sequence).

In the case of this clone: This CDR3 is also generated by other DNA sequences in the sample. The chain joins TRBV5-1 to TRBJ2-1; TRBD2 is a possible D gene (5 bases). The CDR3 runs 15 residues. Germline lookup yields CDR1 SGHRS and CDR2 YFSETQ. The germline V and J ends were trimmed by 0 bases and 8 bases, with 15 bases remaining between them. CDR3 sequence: CASSLAEVGGHEQFF. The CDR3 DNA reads TGCGCCAGCAGCTTGGCCGAGGTAGGCGGGCATGAGCAGTTCTTC.

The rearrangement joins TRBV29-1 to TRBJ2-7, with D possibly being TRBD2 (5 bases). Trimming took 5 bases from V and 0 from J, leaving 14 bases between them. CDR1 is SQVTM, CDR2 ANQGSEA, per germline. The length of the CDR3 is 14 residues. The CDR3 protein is CSVLGVGSSYEQYF. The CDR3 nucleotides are TGCAGCGTTCTCGGGGTTGGAAGCTCCTACGAGCAGTACTTC.

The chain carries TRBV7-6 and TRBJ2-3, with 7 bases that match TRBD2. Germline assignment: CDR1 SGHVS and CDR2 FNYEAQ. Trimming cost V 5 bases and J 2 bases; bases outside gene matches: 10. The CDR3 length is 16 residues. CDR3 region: CASSLGGGRFTDTQYF. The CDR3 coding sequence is TGTGCCAGCAGCCTCGGAGGCGGGAGATTCACAGATACGCAGTATTTT.